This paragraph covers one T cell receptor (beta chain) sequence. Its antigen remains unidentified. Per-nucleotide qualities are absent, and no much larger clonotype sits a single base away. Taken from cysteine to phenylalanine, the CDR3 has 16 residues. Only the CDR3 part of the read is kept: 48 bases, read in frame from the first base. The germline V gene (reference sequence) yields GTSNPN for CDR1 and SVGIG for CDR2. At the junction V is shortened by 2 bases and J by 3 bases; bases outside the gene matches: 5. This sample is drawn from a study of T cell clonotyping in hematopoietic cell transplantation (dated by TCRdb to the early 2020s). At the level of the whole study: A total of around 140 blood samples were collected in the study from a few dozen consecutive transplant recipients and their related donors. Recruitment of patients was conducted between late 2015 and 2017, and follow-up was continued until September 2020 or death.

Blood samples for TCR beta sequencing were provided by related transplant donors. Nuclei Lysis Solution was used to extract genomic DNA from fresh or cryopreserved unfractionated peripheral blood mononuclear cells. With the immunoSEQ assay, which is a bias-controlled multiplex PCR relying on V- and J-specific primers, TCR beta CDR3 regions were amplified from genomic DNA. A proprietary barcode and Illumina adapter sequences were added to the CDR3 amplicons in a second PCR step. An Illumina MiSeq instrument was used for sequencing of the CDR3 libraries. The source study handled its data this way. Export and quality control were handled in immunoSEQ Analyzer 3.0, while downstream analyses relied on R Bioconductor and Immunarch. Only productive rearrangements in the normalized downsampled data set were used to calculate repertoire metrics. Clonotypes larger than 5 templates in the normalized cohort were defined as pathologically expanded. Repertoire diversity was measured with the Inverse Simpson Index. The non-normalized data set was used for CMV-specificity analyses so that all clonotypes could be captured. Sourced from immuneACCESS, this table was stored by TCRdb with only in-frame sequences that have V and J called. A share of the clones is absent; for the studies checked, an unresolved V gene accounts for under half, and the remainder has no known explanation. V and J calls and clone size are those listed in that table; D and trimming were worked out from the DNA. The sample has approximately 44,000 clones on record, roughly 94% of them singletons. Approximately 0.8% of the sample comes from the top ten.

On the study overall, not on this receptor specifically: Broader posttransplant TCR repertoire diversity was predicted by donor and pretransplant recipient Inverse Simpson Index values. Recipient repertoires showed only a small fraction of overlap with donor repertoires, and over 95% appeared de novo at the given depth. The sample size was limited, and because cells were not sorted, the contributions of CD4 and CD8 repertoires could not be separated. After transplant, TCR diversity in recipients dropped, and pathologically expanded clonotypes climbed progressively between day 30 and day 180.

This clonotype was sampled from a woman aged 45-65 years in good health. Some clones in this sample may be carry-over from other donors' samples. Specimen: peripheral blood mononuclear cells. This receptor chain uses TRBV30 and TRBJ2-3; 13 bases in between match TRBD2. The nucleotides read TGTGCCTGGAGTCCGGGACTAGCGGGGTTTACAGATACGCAGTATTTT. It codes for CAWSPGLAGFTDTQYF. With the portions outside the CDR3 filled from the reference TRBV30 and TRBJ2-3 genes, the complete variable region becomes SQTIHQWPATLVQPVGSPLSLECTVEGTSNPNLYWYRQAAGRGLQLLFYSVGIGQISSEVPQNLSASRPQDRQFILSSKKLLLSDSGFYLCAWSPGLAGFTDTQYFGPGTRLTVL.